Shown below are 32 T cell receptor beta chains from a single sample sequenced in a study of blood T cells in healthy people across ages. Primers used in a second PCR of roughly 7 to 11 cycles were a sample-barcoded 5' primer and a J-beta primer mix. MiXCR, run by TCRdb on the 5' RACE reads, gives a single entry per CDR3 protein. The table has roughly 800,000 distinct CDR3 sequences, over 45% seen once. The sample taken for sequencing was blood. The source of these receptors is a man aged 25 to 40 in good health.

To note about this clonotype: Sequence at one end of the junction differs from germline and may be a read error. The rearrangement joins TRBV9 to TRBJ1-5; no clear D gene. In germline, CDR1 is SGDLS, CDR2 YYNGEE. This CDR3 contains 13 residues. CDR3 DNA sequence: TGCGCCAGCAGCGTAAGCACGAATCAGCCCCAGCATTTT. Its protein is CASSVSTNQPQHF.

The rearrangement joins TRBV20-1 to TRBJ2-4, with 8 bases identical to TRBD1. The J call is in doubt because the DNA end fits TRBJ2-7 better. The CDR3 is made up of 13 amino acids. Germline values: CDR1 DFQATT, CDR2 SNEGSKA (reference sequence). The CDR3 reads CSAIWQGAYEQYF. CDR3 DNA: TGCAGTGCTATTTGGCAGGGGGCATACGAGCAGTACTTC.

The gene calls are TRBV14 and TRBJ2-4; D remains unclear. Judging by the DNA end, TRBJ2-7 fits better; the J call may be wrong. The CDR3 is made up of 13 amino acids. Per the germline V gene, CDR1 is SGHDN and CDR2 is FVKESK. The CDR3 is CASRLNSHYEQYF. The CDR3 nucleotides read TGTGCCAGCAGGTTGAACAGCCACTACGAGCAGTACTTC.

The chain combines TRBV28 with TRBJ2-1; D may be TRBD2 (6 bases). Trimming left V 6 bases short and J 10 bases short, with 19 bases between. Germline V gene sequence: CDR1 MDHEN, CDR2 SYDVKM. CDR3 length: 14 residues. As DNA, the CDR3 is TGTGCCAGCAGAGCCCCCGGGGGTAGCAACGAGCAGTTCTTC. Translating it yields CASRAPGGSNEQFF.

The chain links TRBV21-1 to TRBJ1-1. TRBV21-1 is classified as a pseudogene. This CDR3 spans 17 amino acids. The chain's CDR3 is CASRKSKIFGVNTEAFF. CDR3 coding DNA: TGTGCCAGCAGGAAAAGCAAGATTTTTGGTGTGAACACTGAAGCTTTCTTT.

The J gene is TRBJ2-7, the V gene TRBV6-5, with D tentatively TRBD2 (5 bases). Germline V gives CDR1 MNHEY, CDR2 SVGAGI. The V gene lost 10 bases and the J gene lost 1 base, with 11 bases spanning the gap. The CDR3 is made up of 12 amino acids. The CDR3 is CATGEQSYEQYF. CDR3 DNA: TGTGCCACCGGGGAACAGTCCTACGAGCAGTACTTC.

This clonotype was picked up one time. The J gene is TRBJ1-5, the V gene TRBV7-9; no definite D call. V was pared by 3 bases and J by 0 bases, with 9 bases between. Germline CDR1 reads SEHNR; CDR2 reads FQNEAQ (reference sequence). The CDR3 runs 15 residues. CDR3 bases: TGTGCCAGCAGCTTGTCAGAATATAGCAATCAGCCCCAGCATTTT. This translates into CASSLSEYSNQPQHF.

This chain links TRBV28 with TRBJ2-3; the D gene is possibly TRBD2 (6 bases). The CDR3 spans 13 residues. Per the germline V gene, CDR1 is MDHEN and CDR2 is SYDVKM. Trimming shortened V by 2 bases and J by 9 bases, and 12 bases separated the two germline ends. The CDR3 sequence: CASSLPEGRTQYF. CDR3 sequence (DNA): TGTGCCAGCAGTTTACCGGAGGGACGAACGCAGTATTTT.

This chain joins TRBV7-9 and TRBJ2-1; TRBD2 is a possible D gene (5 bases). CDR3 length: 13 residues. Germline V CDR1 and CDR2: SEHNR, FQNEAQ (reference sequence). The V gene lost 11 bases and the J gene lost 8 bases, with 19 bases spanning the gap. The CDR3 sequence is CASRGSGRDEQFF. CDR3 nucleotides: TGTGCCTCTCGTGGGAGCGGTCGAGATGAGCAGTTCTTC.

This chain connects TRBV11-2 to TRBJ2-1; D remains ambiguous. CDR1 and CDR2 (germline): SGHAT, FQNNGV. V shed 5 bases and J shed 13 bases, with 18 bases lying between them. The CDR3 contains 13 residues. CDR3 amino acids: CASSPGGGETQFF. The CDR3 coding sequence is TGTGCCAGCAGCCCAGGTGGTGGAGAGACCCAGTTCTTC.

CDR3 residues: CASSLGVASGFEQFF. Written as DNA, the CDR3 is TGCGCCAGCAGCTTGGGGGTGGCTAGCGGATTTGAGCAGTTCTTC. The chain carries TRBV5-1 and TRBJ2-1; TRBD2 matches 7 bases. Germline V gene data show CDR1 as SGHRS and CDR2 as YFSETQ. The CDR3 contains 15 residues. Losses at the gene ends were 0 bases for V and 9 bases for J; bases not matched to a gene: 9. Together with reference TRBV5-1 and TRBJ2-1, the CDR3 gives the full variable domain: KAGVTQTPRYLIKTRGQQVTLSCSPISGHRSVSWYQQTPGQGLQFLFEYFSETQRNKGNFPGRFSGRQFSNSRSEMNVSTLELGDSALYLCASSLGVASGFEQFFGPGTRLTVL.

The chain recombines TRBV29-1 with TRBJ2-4; TRBD2 is a possible D gene (5 bases). Germline loops: CDR1 SQVTM, CDR2 ANQGSEA. Trimming shortened V by 4 bases and J by 9 bases, and 10 bases separated the two germline ends. CDR3 length equals 11 residues. The CDR3 DNA is TGCAGCGTTGTTGGGGAGACCATTCAGTACTTC. It is translated as CSVVGETIQYF.

The chain is built from TRBV20-1 and TRBJ2-1, with TRBD2 matching 13 bases. The CDR3 totals 15 residues. Germline assignment: CDR1 DFQATT and CDR2 SNEGSKA (reference sequence). V dropped 3 bases and J dropped 5; count of bases not matched to a gene: 4. The CDR3 region has the DNA TGCAGTGCTAGGGAACTAGCGGGGGGGGACAATGAGCAGTTCTTC. This sequence encodes CSARELAGGDNEQFF.

This clonotype has a handful of counts. This chain links TRBV6-6 with TRBJ1-2; D gene ambiguous. Trimming left V 5 bases short and J 5 bases short, with 12 bases between. Germline CDR1 reads MNHNY; CDR2 reads SVGAGI (reference sequence). The CDR3 has 13 amino acids. Here the CDR3 DNA reads TGTGCCAGCAGTCCCGATCTGTCTTATGGCTACACCTTC. Translated, it gives CASSPDLSYGYTF.

The gene calls are TRBV7-2 and TRBJ2-5; possible D gene TRBD2, 5 bases. V gave up 5 bases and J gave up 5 bases, with 12 bases separating them. Germline V gene sequence: CDR1 SGHTA, CDR2 FQGNSA. This CDR3 has 13 residues. This CDR3 reads CASSRPRGETQYF. CDR3 in DNA: TGTGCCAGCAGCAGACCCAGAGGGGAGACCCAGTACTTC.

This clonotype was seen a handful of times. The chain links TRBV20-1 to TRBJ2-5; TRBD2 agrees at 7 bases. Germline V lookup: CDR1 DFQATT, CDR2 SNEGSKA (reference sequence). V shed 6 bases and J 1 base; nucleotides not matched to a gene: 14. The CDR3 runs 16 residues. The CDR3 DNA is TGCAGTGCACGGGTCGCGGGGGTACCCCTCCAAGAGACCCAGTACTTC. This translates into CSARVAGVPLQETQYF.

This sequence joins TRBV29-1 and TRBJ2-6; D uncertain. CDR1 and CDR2 from the germline V gene are SQVTM and ANQGSEA. The CDR3 length is 12 residues. Trimming removed 5 bases at V and 10 bases at J, with 12 bases between. The CDR3 sequence is CSVKAVENVLTF. The CDR3 DNA is TGCAGCGTTAAGGCAGTCGAAAACGTCCTGACTTTC.

The V gene is TRBV29-1, the J gene TRBJ1-4, with a tentative D call TRBD1 (5 bases). Germline V CDR1 and CDR2: SQVTM, ANQGSEA. This CDR3 contains 15 residues. Trimming took off 6 bases at V and 7 bases at J, with 21 bases between the two ends. In nucleotides, the CDR3 is TGCAGCGTCCGGACCCTCGGGGCCTTCGGTGAAAAACTGTTTTTT. It specifies CSVRTLGAFGEKLFF. The full variable domain, completed using reference TRBV29-1 and TRBJ1-4, is SAVISQKPSRDICQRGTSLTIQCQVDSQVTMMFWYRQQPGQSLTLIATANQGSEATYESGFVIDKFPISRPNLTFSTLTVSNMSPEDSSIYLCSVRTLGAFGEKLFFGSGTQLSVL.

Turning to this clonotype: Given a much more abundant clone one base away, this may be a read error. This rearrangement joins TRBV28 to TRBJ1-6; D remains unclear. The CDR3 has 14 residues. CDR1 MDHEN and CDR2 SYDVKM come from the germline V gene. The CDR3 bases are TGTGCCAGCAGTTTAGGTGGGAATAATTCACCCCCCCACTTT. This codes for CASSLGGNNSPPHF.

This clonotype has just a few counts. The chain links TRBV28 to TRBJ1-2; D is uncertain. Per the germline V gene, CDR1 is MDHEN and CDR2 is SYDVKM. This CDR3 is built from 14 residues. Trimming left V 3 bases short and J 2 bases short, with 10 bases between. This chain's CDR3 is CASSLGRENYGYTF. CDR3 DNA: TGTGCCAGCAGTTTGGGCCGGGAAAACTATGGCTACACCTTC.

The chain uses TRBV7-2 and TRBJ2-5; the D gene could be TRBD1 or TRBD2 (5 bases each). This CDR3 has 15 amino acids. Germline V gives CDR1 SGHTA, CDR2 FQGNSA. V was trimmed by 0 bases and J by 3 bases, leaving 11 bases between them. In DNA, the CDR3 is TGTGCCAGCAGCTTAGCCGGGGCCAGGGAAGAGACCCAGTACTTC. Protein sequence: CASSLAGAREETQYF.

The chain links TRBV28 to TRBJ2-1, with a tentative D call TRBD2 (6 bases). Trimming pared 3 bases from V and 1 base from J, leaving 10 bases between. The CDR3 spans 15 residues. Germline loops: CDR1 MDHEN, CDR2 SYDVKM. CDR3 protein: CASSFYGSSYNEQFF. In DNA form, the CDR3 reads TGTGCCAGCAGTTTTTACGGGAGTTCCTACAATGAGCAGTTCTTC.

Only a few counts were recorded for this clonotype. The chain combines TRBV6-6 with TRBJ2-1; 7 bases match TRBD2. V gave up 6 bases and J gave up 1 base; unmatched junction bases: 6. CDR1 and CDR2 (germline): MNHNY, SVGAGI (reference sequence). There are 15 residues in the CDR3. CDR3 in DNA: TGTGCCAGCAGCGAATCTAGCGGATCCTACAATGAGCAGTTCTTC. It translates to CASSESSGSYNEQFF.

J is TRBJ2-5 and V is TRBV12-3 or TRBV12-4, with D perhaps TRBD2 (6 bases). CDR3 size: 14 residues. The V end lost 3 bases, the J end lost 1 base, and 9 bases lay between the germline ends. The chain's CDR3 is CASSFGGPQETQYF. CDR3 coding DNA: TGTGCCAGCAGTTTCGGAGGGCCCCAAGAGACCCAGTACTTC.

On this clonotype: This may be a read error, as it is one base from a much larger clone. This chain joins TRBV9 and TRBJ2-7, with 11 bases lining up with TRBD2. Per germline, CDR1 SGDLS and CDR2 YYNGEE. V shed 4 bases, J shed 7 bases, and the junction held 7 bases outside the gene matches. The CDR3 runs to 14 residues. CDR3 residues: CASSPASGRYEQYF. The CDR3, as DNA: TGTGCCAGCAGCCCTGCTAGCGGGAGGTATGAGCAGTACTTC.

This sequence joins TRBV18 and TRBJ2-3; TRBD2 matches 7 bases. V was clipped by 3 bases and J by 6 bases; unmatched bases: 9. This CDR3 contains 15 residues. The germline CDR1 and CDR2 sequences are KGHSH and LQKENI. DNA of the CDR3: TGTGCCAGCTCACCTGGAAGCGGGACGGGGGATACGCAGTATTTT. As protein: CASSPGSGTGDTQYF.

The gene calls are TRBV3-1 and TRBJ2-3; D is unclear. Germline V gives CDR1 LGHDT, CDR2 YNNKEL (reference sequence). The CDR3 totals 14 residues. The V and J ends lost 1 base and 6 bases respectively, with 11 bases between them. Written as DNA, the CDR3 is TGTGCCAGCAGCCAAGTTCAGGTTTCCGATACGCAGTATTTT. This gives the protein CASSQVQVSDTQYF.

This clonotype was seen a single time. The chain joins TRBV7-9 to TRBJ1-2; D ambiguous. Trimming stripped 0 bases from V and 6 bases from J, with 17 bases between. Germline-derived CDR1 and CDR2 are SEHNR and FQNEAQ (reference sequence). This CDR3 has 16 amino acids. The CDR3 reads CASSLADGVVLHGYTF. CDR3 coding DNA: TGTGCCAGCAGCTTAGCGGACGGGGTAGTTTTGCATGGCTACACCTTC.

Details on this clonotype: At one of its ends the junction is not consistent with the germline gene, which may arise from a read error. The V gene is TRBV4-3, the J gene TRBJ2-1; D possibly corresponds to TRBD1 (6 bases). This CDR3 contains 14 residues. The germline gives CDR1 LGHNA, CDR2 YSLEER. CDR3: CASSQEYRANERFF. The CDR3 DNA reads TGCGCCAGCAGCCAAGAATACAGGGCAAATGAGCGGTTCTTC.

The CDR3 sequence is CSASKQGPKYF. CDR3 coding DNA: TGCAGTGCTTCCAAGCAGGGCCCTAAGTACTTC. V gene TRBV20-1 combines with J gene TRBJ2-5; D is possibly TRBD1 (5 bases). Trimming pared 5 bases from V and 12 bases from J, leaving 16 bases between. The V gene's germline CDR1 is DFQATT and CDR2 SNEGSKA (reference sequence). The CDR3 covers 11 residues.

This chain connects TRBV4-2 to TRBJ2-7; a weak D match, TRBD1 (5 bases). The DNA end lines up better with TRBJ2-5; the J call may be wrong. The CDR3 spans 13 residues. The germline CDR1 and CDR2 sequences are LGHNA and YNFKEQ. The CDR3 spells CASSQSTEETQYF. The CDR3 DNA is TGTGCCAGCAGCCAGTCGACAGAAGAGACCCAGTACTTC.

V usage is TRBV4-2 and J usage is TRBJ2-2; 7 bases agree with TRBD2. Germline V gene data show CDR1 as LGHNA and CDR2 as YNFKEQ. This CDR3 comprises 16 residues. V shed 4 bases and J 1 base; nucleotides not matched to a gene: 6. The DNA of the CDR3 is TGTGCCAGCAGCCCAAGGGCGGGGGAGAACACCGGGGAGCTGTTTTTT. Translating gives CASSPRAGENTGELFF.